This T cell receptor (beta chain) comes out of a study of beta chain features in type 1 diabetes. General study points: Shorter TCRB CDR3s, moderately but significantly so, were found in Type 1 diabetes patients in all four CD4+ subsets.

This clone was found a few times. Its antigen remains unknown. V lost 3 bases, J lost 6 bases, and 7 bases lay in between. Germline V gene lookup returns CDR1 MGHDK and CDR2 SYGVNS. This CDR3 is built from 12 residues. Expressed TCRB transcripts got sequenced, as all isolated RNA was reverse transcribed. The assay was immunoSEQ multiplex PCR, and TCRdb's table has in-frame clones only and misses some. The sample consists of roughly 160,000 clones, 7.5% to 8.5% of them appearing once. The TCR comes from a young man with type 1 diabetes. The sample taken for sequencing was central memory CD4+ T cells from blood. This chain links TRBV25-1 with TRBJ2-3; TRBD2 is a possible D gene (6 bases). CDR3 bases: TGTGCCAGCAGTGATGGAGGGGATACGCAGTATTTT. Its protein is CASSDGGDTQYF.